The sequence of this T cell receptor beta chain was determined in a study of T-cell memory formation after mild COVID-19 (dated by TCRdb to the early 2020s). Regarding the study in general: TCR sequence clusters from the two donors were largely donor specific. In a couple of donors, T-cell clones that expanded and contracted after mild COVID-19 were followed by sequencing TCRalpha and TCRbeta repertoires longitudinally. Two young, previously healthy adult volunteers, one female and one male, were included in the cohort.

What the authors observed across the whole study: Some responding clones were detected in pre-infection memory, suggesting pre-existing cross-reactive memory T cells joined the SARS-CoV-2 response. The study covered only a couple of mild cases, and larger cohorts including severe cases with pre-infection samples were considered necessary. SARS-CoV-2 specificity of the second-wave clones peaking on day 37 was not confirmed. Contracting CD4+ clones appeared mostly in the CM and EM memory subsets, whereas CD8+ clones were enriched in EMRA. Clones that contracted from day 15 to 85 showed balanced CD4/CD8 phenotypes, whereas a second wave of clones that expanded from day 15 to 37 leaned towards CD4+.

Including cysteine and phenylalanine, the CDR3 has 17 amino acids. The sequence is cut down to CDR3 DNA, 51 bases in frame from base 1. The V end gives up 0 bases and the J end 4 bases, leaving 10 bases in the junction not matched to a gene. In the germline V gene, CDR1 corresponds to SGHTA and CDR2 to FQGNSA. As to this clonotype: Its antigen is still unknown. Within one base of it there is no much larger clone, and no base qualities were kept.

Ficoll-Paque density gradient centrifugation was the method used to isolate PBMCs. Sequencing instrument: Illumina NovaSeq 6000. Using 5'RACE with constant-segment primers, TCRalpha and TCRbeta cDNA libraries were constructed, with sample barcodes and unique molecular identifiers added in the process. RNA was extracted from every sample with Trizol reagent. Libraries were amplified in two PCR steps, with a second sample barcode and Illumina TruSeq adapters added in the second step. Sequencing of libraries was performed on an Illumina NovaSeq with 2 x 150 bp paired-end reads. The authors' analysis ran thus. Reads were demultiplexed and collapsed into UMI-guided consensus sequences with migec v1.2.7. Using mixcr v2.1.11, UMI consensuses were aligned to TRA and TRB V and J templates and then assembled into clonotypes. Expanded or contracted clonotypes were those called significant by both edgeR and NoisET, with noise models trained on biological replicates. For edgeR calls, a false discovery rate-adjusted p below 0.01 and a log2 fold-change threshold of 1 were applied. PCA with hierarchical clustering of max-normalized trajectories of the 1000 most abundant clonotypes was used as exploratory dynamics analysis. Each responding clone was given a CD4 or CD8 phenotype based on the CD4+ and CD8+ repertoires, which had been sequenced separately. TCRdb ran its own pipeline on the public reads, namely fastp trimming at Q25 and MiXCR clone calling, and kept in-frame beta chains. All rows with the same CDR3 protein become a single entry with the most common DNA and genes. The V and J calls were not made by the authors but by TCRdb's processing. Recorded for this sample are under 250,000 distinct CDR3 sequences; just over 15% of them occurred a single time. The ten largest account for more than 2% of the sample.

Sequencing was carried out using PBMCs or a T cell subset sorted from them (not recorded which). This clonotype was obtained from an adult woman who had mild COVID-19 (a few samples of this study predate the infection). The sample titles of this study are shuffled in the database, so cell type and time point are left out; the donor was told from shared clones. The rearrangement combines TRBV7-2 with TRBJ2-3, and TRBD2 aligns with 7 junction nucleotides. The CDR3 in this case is CASSLAGTSVFADTQYF. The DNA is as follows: TGTGCCAGCAGCTTAGCAGGCACTAGCGTGTTTGCAGATACGCAGTATTTT.